This TCR beta chain was identified during a study of patients and donors after allogeneic stem cell transplantation. This clonotype was seen more than once but under ten times. MiXCR, run by TCRdb on the RT-PCR reads, gives a single entry per CDR3 protein. The data contain approximately 21,000 distinct CDR3 sequences, about 28% of them seen just once; the ten biggest clones take up around half. The CDR3 covers 13 residues. Germline CDR1 KGHSH, CDR2 LQKENI. The junction had 4 bases not matched to a gene; V was cut back by 6 bases and J by 7 bases. This chain links TRBV18 with TRBJ1-2; 11 bases are shared with TRBD1. The receptor was isolated from a human donor who was either an allogeneic HSCT recipient or a stem cell or donor lymphocyte infusion donor (not recorded which). It is not recorded whose cells these are; they may come from a transplant donor. The sample was blood, either unsorted or a sorted T cell fraction (not recorded which). The CDR3, as DNA: TGTGCCAGCTCGAGGACAGGGGGCTCTGGCTACACCTTC. It specifies CASSRTGGSGYTF.